The entry below describes one T cell receptor beta chain. Its target is unknown. The data were taken from a study of beta chain features in type 1 diabetes. Overall study findings and caveats: Researchers report that Type 1 diabetes patients had moderately but significantly shorter TCRB CDR3s across all four CD4+ subsets.

cDNA synthesis used the whole RNA isolate, giving expressed TCRB sequences. Repertoires were generated with immunoSEQ multiplex PCR, while TCRdb's copy carries only in-frame clones and drops some. The table has about 160,000 clones, approximately 9.1% seen once; the top ten hold about 0.7%. The TCR originated in a woman in her thirties with type 1 diabetes. The sample was central memory CD4+ T cells from blood.

CDR3 in amino acids: CASATGGEQPQHF. DNA of the CDR3: TGTGCCAGCGCTACAGGGGGCGAACAGCCCCAGCATTTT. The chain uses TRBV7-2 and TRBJ1-5; TRBD1 aligns across 9 bases. This CDR3 is built from 13 residues. CDR1 is SGHTA, CDR2 FQGNSA, per germline. Trimming at V came to 8 bases and at J to 7 bases, leaving 6 bases not matched to a gene. Together with reference TRBV7-2 and TRBJ1-5, the CDR3 gives the full variable domain: GAGVSQSPSNKVTEKGKDVELRCDPISGHTALYWYRQSLGQGLEFLIYFQGNSAPDKSGLPSDRFSAERTGGSVSTLTIQRTQQEDSAVYLCASATGGEQPQHFGDGTRLSIL.